The rows below give T cell receptor beta chains drawn from one sample of a study of Tregs in tolerant kidney transplant recipients. Some clones are missing from TCRdb's copy, which holds only in-frame ones; the method was immunoSEQ multiplex PCR. The sample shows tens of thousands of clones, roughly 84% of them seen only once. Sequenced input: CD4+ T cells from blood. Receptors were obtained from a human donor in good health. Each CDR3 is given with its conserved first and last residue. The order of the fields is V gene, D gene, CDR3 length, J gene, clone size, CDR3 protein, CDR3 DNA. The D gene is left open where the match is weak. Clone size is not always given. Where it is, it says once, few, many or a class for expanded clones.

TRBV6-4	NA	17	TRBJ2-5	NA	CASSDGNREGVGETQYF	TGTGCCAGCAGTGATGGAAACAGGGAGGGGGTCGGAGAGACCCAGTACTTC
TRBV7-2	TRBD2	16	TRBJ2-3	NA	CASSLGSGGAVNTQYF	TGTGCCAGCAGCTTAGGTAGCGGGGGGGCCGTGAATACGCAGTATTTT
TRBV7-2	TRBD1	14	TRBJ1-2	once	CASSSRQGNYGYTF	TGTGCCAGCAGCTCCAGACAGGGAAACTATGGCTACACCTTC
TRBV18	TRBD1	17	TRBJ2-5	NA	CASSPIRQGAKSETQYF	TGTGCCAGCTCACCCATAAGACAGGGGGCGAAGTCAGAGACCCAGTACTTC
TRBV19	TRBD1	12	TRBJ2-1	NA	CASGDRGNEQFF	TGTGCCAGTGGGGACAGGGGCAATGAGCAGTTCTTC
TRBV15	TRBD2	16	TRBJ2-1	once	CATSRGGSGKGNEQFF	TGTGCCACCAGCAGAGGGGGTAGCGGGAAGGGCAATGAGCAGTTCTTC
TRBV29-1	TRBD1	13	TRBJ2-5	NA	CSVGDRVGETQYF	TGCAGCGTGGGGGACAGGGTAGGCGAGACCCAGTACTTC
TRBV7-2	TRBD2	16	TRBJ2-7	NA	CASSPPGTSGGAVQYF	TGTGCCAGCAGCCCCCCCGGGACTAGCGGGGGGGCAGTGCAGTACTTC
TRBV5-6	NA	13	TRBJ2-3	NA	CASGAGSTDTQYF	TGTGCCAGTGGAGCCGGGAGCACAGATACACAGTATTTT
TRBV15	NA	14	TRBJ2-1	NA	CATSRDLGYNEQFF	TGTGCCACCAGCAGAGATTTGGGCTACAATGAGCAGTTCTTC
TRBV5-1	NA	14	TRBJ2-5	NA	CASSLVPNQETQYF	TGCGCCAGCAGCTTGGTCCCGAACCAAGAGACCCAGTACTTC
TRBV27	NA	18	TRBJ2-6	once	CASSLWGAPRSGANVLTF	TGTGCCAGCAGCCTATGGGGGGCGCCCCGCTCTGGGGCCAACGTCCTGACTTTC
TRBV10-3	NA	17	TRBJ2-4	NA	CAISEGPNGQRENIQYF	TGTGCCATCAGTGAAGGTCCAAACGGTCAGCGGGAAAACATTCAGTACTTC
TRBV11-3	NA	12	TRBJ2-7	NA	CASSPATYEQYF	TGTGCCAGCAGCCCGGCCACCTACGAGCAGTACTTC
TRBV5-4	TRBD1	17	TRBJ2-3	NA	CASTRSGGTGNTDTQYF	TGTGCCAGCACCCGATCGGGTGGGACAGGGAACACAGATACGCAGTATTTT
TRBV5-4	NA	15	TRBJ2-5	NA	CASSLGSVVQETQYF	TGTGCCAGCAGCTTGGGTTCGGTGGTACAAGAGACCCAGTACTTC
TRBV12-5	NA	13	TRBJ1-1	NA	CASGHSRGTEAFF	TGTGCTAGTGGCCATTCGAGGGGGACTGAAGCTTTCTTT
TRBV29-1	NA	10	TRBJ2-3	NA	CSVGADTQYF	TGCAGCGTAGGAGCAGATACGCAGTATTTT
TRBV27	TRBD2	15	TRBJ2-1	NA	CASGKGFGGSYEQFF	TGTGCCAGCGGAAAGGGATTCGGCGGGAGCTATGAGCAGTTCTTC
TRBV6-5	TRBD2	14	TRBJ2-1	NA	CASSGTSGNGEQFF	TGTGCCAGCAGTGGGACTAGCGGGAATGGTGAGCAGTTCTTC
TRBV11-3	NA	13	TRBJ2-1	once	CASSSRQPNEQFF	TGTGCCAGCAGCTCCCGACAACCCAATGAGCAGTTCTTC
TRBV5-6	NA	12	TRBJ2-7	NA	CASSRGSYEQYF	TGTGCCAGCTCCAGGGGTAGTTACGAGCAGTACTTC
TRBV6-1	NA	14	TRBJ1-1	NA	CASSEYRVYTEAFF	TGTGCCAGCAGTGAGTACAGGGTGTACACTGAAGCTTTCTTT
TRBV5-4	NA	15	TRBJ1-2	NA	CASSSSRTGKGGYTF	TGTGCCAGCAGCTCATCCAGGACTGGGAAAGGAGGCTACACCTTC
TRBV25-1	NA	14	TRBJ2-1	few	CASPGQGRYNEQFF	TGTGCCAGCCCGGGGCAGGGAAGATACAATGAGCAGTTCTTC
TRBV6-5	TRBD1	13	TRBJ2-7	NA	CASTGTGDYEQYF	TGTGCCAGCACCGGGACAGGGGACTACGAGCAGTACTTC
TRBV11-3	NA	14	TRBJ2-5	NA	CASSSTGRKETQYF	TGTGCCAGCAGCTCGACGGGACGGAAAGAGACCCAGTACTTC
TRBV7-9	NA	14	TRBJ2-7	NA	CASSTLDPSYEQYF	TGTGCCAGCAGCACCCTCGATCCATCCTACGAGCAGTACTTC
TRBV25-1	NA	12	TRBJ1-1	NA	CASTIGGGKAFF	TGTGCCAGCACCATAGGTGGAGGGAAAGCTTTCTTT
TRBV6-1	TRBD1	14	TRBJ2-1	NA	CASTLRQGAYEQFF	TGTGCCAGCACCCTAAGACAGGGGGCATATGAGCAGTTCTTC
TRBV5-1	NA	14	TRBJ1-2	NA	CASSLGQANYGYTF	TGCGCCAGCAGCTTGGGGCAAGCTAACTATGGCTACACCTTC
TRBV7-2	NA	13	TRBJ2-7	NA	CASSQRPPAEQYF	TGTGCCAGCAGCCAACGACCCCCCGCCGAGCAGTACTTC
TRBV5-4	NA	14	TRBJ2-5	few	CASSTTGGEETQYF	TGTGCCAGCAGCACAACCGGGGGCGAAGAGACCCAGTACTTC
TRBV29-1	NA	11	TRBJ2-3	once	CSTQGRDTQYF	TGCAGCACACAGGGGAGGGATACGCAGTATTTT
TRBV7-8	NA	17	TRBJ2-7	NA	CASSSTGKGGALGEQYF	TGTGCCAGCAGCTCCACCGGGAAGGGGGGGGCCCTGGGAGAGCAGTACTTC
TRBV11-2	NA	15	TRBJ2-3	NA	CASSLEPEQSDTQYF	TGTGCCAGCAGCTTAGAACCTGAGCAATCAGATACGCAGTATTTT
TRBV7-2	TRBD2	15	TRBJ2-3	once	CASRKGTSFVDTQYF	TGTGCCAGCAGGAAAGGGACTAGCTTCGTCGATACGCAGTATTTT
TRBV5-4	TRBD2	15	TRBJ2-1	once	CASSRLGGGANEQFF	TGTGCCAGCAGCCGTCTCGGCGGGGGGGCCAATGAGCAGTTCTTC
TRBV5-5	NA	15	TRBJ2-3	NA	CASRDERTSTDTQYF	TGTGCCAGCAGGGATGAGAGGACTAGCACAGATACGCAGTATTTT
TRBV19	TRBD2	17	TRBJ2-3	NA	CASRRAIAGEDRDTQYF	TGTGCCAGCAGAAGAGCGATAGCGGGAGAGGACAGAGATACGCAGTATTTT
TRBV7-3	TRBD2	16	TRBJ2-3	NA	CASSLKRGGGTDTQYF	TGTGCCAGCAGCTTAAAGCGGGGGGGCGGCACAGATACGCAGTATTTT
TRBV5-5	NA	16	TRBJ1-4	few	CASSLSIGGSGEKLFF	TGTGCCAGCAGCTTGTCTATAGGCGGAAGCGGCGAAAAACTGTTTTTT
TRBV4-1	NA	14	TRBJ2-5	once	CASSPTGTQETQYF	TGCGCCAGCAGCCCGACAGGGACTCAAGAGACCCAGTACTTC
TRBV25-1	NA	16	TRBJ1-4	NA	CASSPFGDGSNEKLFF	TGTGCCAGCAGTCCGTTTGGGGACGGGTCGAATGAAAAACTGTTTTTT
TRBV11-2	NA	12	TRBJ1-1	NA	CASSLRAGEAFF	TGTGCCAGCAGCTTAAGGGCGGGTGAAGCTTTCTTT
TRBV10-3	TRBD2	15	TRBJ2-3	NA	CAIRSSGRAADTQYF	TGTGCCATCAGATCTAGCGGGAGGGCCGCAGATACGCAGTATTTT
TRBV6-4	TRBD2	16	TRBJ2-1	NA	CASSDSPASGGSQQFF	TGTGCCAGCAGTGACTCCCCGGCTAGCGGGGGGTCGCAACAGTTCTTC
TRBV6-6	NA	13	TRBJ1-1	NA	CASSWSANTEAFF	TGTGCCAGCAGTTGGTCGGCGAACACTGAAGCTTTCTTT
TRBV9	NA	13	TRBJ1-1	few	CASSVWLNTEAFF	TGTGCCAGCAGCGTATGGCTAAACACTGAAGCTTTCTTT
TRBV10-2	TRBD1	15	TRBJ1-1	once	CASRPTGGVHTEAFF	TGCGCCAGCAGACCCACAGGGGGCGTCCACACTGAAGCTTTCTTT